These 23 T cell receptor beta chains came from one sample sequenced in a study of T cell responses to AZD1222 COVID-19 vaccine. Repertoires were generated with immunoSEQ multiplex PCR, while TCRdb's copy carries only in-frame clones and drops some. The table records around 100,000 clones, 90% of them present only once. The sequencing here drew on peripheral blood, taken on day 0 of AZD1222 vaccination. The source of these receptors is an adult in good health.

The chain has TRBV5-1 and TRBJ2-4; either TRBD1 or TRBD2 may supply D (5 bases each). The V gene's germline CDR1 is SGHRS and CDR2 YFSETQ. The length of the CDR3 is 15 residues. Trimming left V 1 base short and J 0 bases short, with 8 bases between. The CDR3 sequence is CASSLRDVAKNIQYF. Here the CDR3 DNA reads TGCGCCAGCAGCTTGAGGGACGTAGCCAAAAACATTCAGTACTTC.

The chain has TRBV21-1 and TRBJ1-6; the table's D call, TRBD1, was not checked against the DNA. TRBV21-1 is deemed a pseudogene. The CDR3 extends over 12 amino acids. The CDR3 loop reads CASSKQNSPLHF. DNA for the CDR3: TGTGCCAGCAGCAAGCAGAATTCACCCCTCCACTTT.

V and J are TRBV6-2 or TRBV6-3 and TRBJ1-4; D not resolved. Looked up from germline, CDR1 is MNHEY and CDR2 is SVGEGT. V lost 5 bases and J lost 0, with 10 bases in between. The CDR3 sequence is 15 residues long. The CDR3 loop reads CASSTTGATNEKLFF. CDR3 in DNA: TGTGCCAGCAGTACCACTGGGGCAACTAATGAAAAACTGTTTTTT.

This clone was detected a few times. The chain has TRBV9 and TRBJ2-5; D is possibly TRBD1 (5 bases). V was cut by 3 bases and J by 3 bases, with 12 bases left in between. This CDR3 comprises 14 residues. Germline V gene lookup returns CDR1 SGDLS and CDR2 YYNGEE. CDR3 region: CASSAQTEKETQYF. In DNA, the CDR3 is TGTGCCAGCAGCGCACAGACAGAAAAAGAGACCCAGTACTTC.

This chain uses TRBV6-5 with TRBJ2-5; perhaps TRBD2 as D (6 bases). The CDR3 has 13 amino acids. Germline V gives CDR1 MNHEY, CDR2 SVGAGI. Between the trimmed V and J ends, which lost 8 bases and 2 bases, there was a span of 12 bases. The CDR3 here is CASGRDLQETQYF. The CDR3, as DNA: TGTGCCAGCGGGCGGGACCTACAAGAGACCCAGTACTTC.

CDR3 amino acids: CASSFSGVYRTQYF. CDR3 bases: TGTGCCAGCAGCTTTAGCGGGGTCTATCGTACGCAGTATTTT. The chain has TRBV6-5 and TRBJ2-3, with TRBD2 identical over 8 bases. This CDR3 is built from 14 residues. V lost 6 bases, J lost 8 bases, and 10 bases stayed unmatched. Germline CDR1 and CDR2: MNHEY and SVGAGI.

This clone was counted a single time. The chain carries TRBV3-1 (or the pseudogene TRBV3-2) and TRBJ2-5; the D is unclear. The V and J ends lost 1 base and 3 bases respectively, with 12 bases between them. CDR3 length equals 15 residues. Germline CDR1 is LGHDT and CDR2 is YNNKEL (reference sequence). The CDR3 here is CASSQGVGDEETQYF. The CDR3 region has the DNA TGTGCCAGCAGCCAAGGAGTAGGAGATGAAGAGACCCAGTACTTC.

The chain is built from TRBV10-2 and TRBJ1-4; D call uncertain. This CDR3 has 16 amino acids. The germline V gene encodes CDR1 WSHSY and CDR2 SAAADI. The V gene lost 0 bases and the J gene lost 8 bases, with 16 bases spanning the gap. CDR3 DNA: TGCGCCAGCAGTGAGTCGAACGCCCGGGCCCAGGAAAAACTGTTTTTT. Its protein is CASSESNARAQEKLFF.

The genes are TRBV19 and TRBJ2-7; 7 bases fit TRBD2. Germline V gene sequence: CDR1 LNHDA, CDR2 SQIVND (reference sequence). The junction had 11 bases not matched to a gene; V was cut back by 7 bases and J by 2 bases. There are 15 residues in the CDR3. CDR3 DNA sequence: TGTGCCAGTACCAAGAAGGCTAGCGGTGCCTACGAGCAGTACTTC. Its translation is CASTKKASGAYEQYF. Supplemented by reference TRBV19 and TRBJ2-7, the full variable domain reads DGGITQSPKYLFRKEGQNVTLSCEQNLNHDAMYWYRQDPGQGLRLIYYSQIVNDFQKGDIAEGYSVSREKKESFPLTVTSAQKNPTAFYLCASTKKASGAYEQYFGPGTRLTVT.

The chain employs TRBV18 and TRBJ1-2; 8 bases match TRBD1. V gave up 3 bases and J gave up 10 bases; unmatched junction bases: 7. The CDR3 length is 13 residues. CDR1 is KGHSH and CDR2 is LQKENI in the germline V gene. The CDR3 sequence: CASSPQGAPHYTF. Here the CDR3 DNA reads TGTGCCAGCTCACCCCAGGGGGCTCCCCACTACACCTTC.

The J gene is TRBJ2-1, the V gene TRBV5-1, with 12 bases identical to TRBD2. Germline CDR1 SGHRS, CDR2 YFSETQ. V was pared by 0 bases and J by 9 bases, with 7 bases of the junction left unmatched. The CDR3 runs to 16 residues. CDR3 nucleotide sequence: TGCGCCAGCAGCTTGGCCCCTAGCGGGGGGGCCCCTGAGCAGTTCTTC. Translating it yields CASSLAPSGGAPEQFF.

This clone came up once. This chain links TRBV14 with TRBJ2-3, with D tentatively TRBD1 or TRBD2 (5 bases each). This CDR3 is built from 14 residues. V dropped 1 base and J dropped 8 bases, with 13 bases sitting between them. CDR1 is SGHDN, CDR2 FVKESK, per germline. The CDR3 DNA reads TGTGCCAGCAGCCAAGGGGGGTTCGGCCGTACGCAGTATTTT. This gives the protein CASSQGGFGRTQYF.

The V and J genes are TRBV11-3 and TRBJ1-1; the D gene is possibly TRBD1 (6 bases). This CDR3 region has 13 residues. V lost 4 bases, J lost 4 bases, and 10 bases lay in between. Germline CDR1 is SGHNT and CDR2 is YENEEA. CDR3 coding DNA: TGTGCCAGCAGCTCCAGGGGTGGCACTGAAGCTTTCTTT. Translation gives CASSSRGGTEAFF.

This sequence joins TRBV5-1 and TRBJ2-3, with D tentatively TRBD2 (5 bases). This CDR3 has 16 residues. V was shortened by 0 bases and J by 1 base, with 12 bases between the two germline ends. Germline V CDR1 and CDR2: SGHRS, YFSETQ. DNA of the CDR3: TGCGCCAGCAGCTTGGATAGCGCGGTAGGCACAGATACGCAGTATTTT. It codes for CASSLDSAVGTDTQYF.

This chain joins TRBV9 and TRBJ2-2; 10 nucleotides align to TRBD1. This CDR3 region has 16 residues. Germline CDR1 reads SGDLS; CDR2 reads YYNGEE. With 3 bases clipped from V and 4 bases from J, the junction kept 6 bases outside the gene matches. The CDR3 coding sequence is TGTGCCAGCAGCGGGAGTGACAGGGGGCTCACCGGGGAGCTGTTTTTT. Its translation is CASSGSDRGLTGELFF.

The CDR3 loop reads CASSLSTGPYEQYF. The CDR3 nucleotides read TGTGCCAGCAGCTTGTCGACGGGGCCCTACGAGCAGTACTTC. This sequence joins TRBV7-2 and TRBJ2-7; D tentatively fits TRBD1 or TRBD2 (5 bases each). Germline CDR1 is SGHTA and CDR2 is FQGNSA. The V and J ends lost 3 bases and 2 bases respectively, with 11 bases between them. CDR3 length: 14 amino acids.

This clone appeared once. This sequence joins TRBV18 and TRBJ2-2; D remains ambiguous. Germline CDR1 and CDR2: KGHSH and LQKENI. The CDR3 totals 15 residues. V was clipped by 6 bases and J by 0 bases, with 11 bases between them. CDR3 amino acids: CASSPTGPNTGELFF. As DNA, the CDR3 is TGTGCCAGCTCTCCCACTGGTCCGAACACCGGGGAGCTGTTTTTT.

The chain links TRBV11-1 to TRBJ2-2; D uncertain. From germline, CDR1 is SGHAT and CDR2 FQDESV (reference sequence). V lost 7 bases and J lost 0, with 15 bases in between. The CDR3 has 16 residues. The DNA for the CDR3 is TGTGCCAGCAACCGATTGCCCCACGCGAACACCGGGGAGCTGTTTTTT. Amino acid sequence: CASNRLPHANTGELFF.

This sequence joins TRBV14 and TRBJ1-2; D perhaps matches TRBD1 (5 bases). This CDR3 spans 14 amino acids. Germline-derived CDR1 and CDR2 are SGHDN and FVKESK. The V and J ends lost 3 bases and 4 bases respectively, with 12 bases between them. Written as DNA, the CDR3 is TGTGCCAGCAGCCAGAGGTTGGGGGGCTATGGCTACACCTTC. Encoded protein: CASSQRLGGYGYTF.

The V and J genes are TRBV11-3 and TRBJ2-7; a possible D gene is TRBD2 (6 bases). Germline V gene sequence: CDR1 SGHNT, CDR2 YENEEA. Trimming removed 1 base at V and 6 bases at J, with 10 bases between. The CDR3 length is 13 residues. Here the CDR3 DNA reads TGTGCCAGCAGCTTAGTGGAGGGTTCCGAGCAGTACTTC. Translation: CASSLVEGSEQYF.

CDR3 loop: CASSFSGGSYEQYF. CDR3 nucleotides: TGTGCCAGCAGCTTCAGCGGGGGGTCCTACGAGCAGTACTTC. The chain links TRBV7-2 to TRBJ2-7; 9 nucleotides agree with TRBD2. V was clipped by 3 bases and J by 1 base; unmatched bases: 1. The CDR3 consists of 14 residues. Germline CDR1 and CDR2: SGHTA and FQGNSA.

The chain carries TRBV20-1 and TRBJ2-7, with D maybe TRBD2 (6 bases). The ends were cut back, 3 bases at V and 3 bases at J, with 12 bases in the middle. The CDR3 covers 13 residues. CDR1 is DFQATT and CDR2 is SNEGSKA in the germline V gene (reference sequence). The CDR3 sequence: CSASSQGGYEQYF. The CDR3 coding sequence is TGCAGTGCTAGTAGTCAGGGAGGCTACGAGCAGTACTTC.

This clone was observed a few times. J is TRBJ2-1 and V is TRBV12-3 or TRBV12-4; D might be TRBD1 (5 bases). V was cut by 8 bases and J by 8 bases, with 7 bases left in between. This CDR3 has 10 residues. The CDR3 reads CASGAYEQFF. In DNA, the CDR3 is TGTGCCAGCGGGGCTTATGAGCAGTTCTTC.